The clone carrying this T cell receptor (beta chain) was seen a single time. Per germline, CDR1 SGHKS and CDR2 YYEKEE (reference sequence). This CDR3 region has 15 residues. V lost 1 base, J lost 4 bases, and 5 bases stayed unmatched. The data were obtained in a study of blood T cell repertoires in COVID-19. On the study more broadly: Donors in the United States, Italy and Spain gave samples during acute or convalescent COVID-19. T cells, B-cell-depleted T cells, or PBMCs provided the cDNA or gDNA that served as material.

Source study methods: The authors estimated nucleated cell counts from reference gene primer amplification. Repertoires were generated with immunoSEQ multiplex PCR, while TCRdb's copy carries only in-frame clones and drops some. V, J and clone size are those of that table, while D and trimming were read from the DNA. The repertoire holds approximately 30,000 clones, about 87% seen once, with approximately 15% in the top ten. Material for sequencing was peripheral blood. The chain combines TRBV5-5 with TRBJ1-5, with TRBD1 identical over 7 bases. The clonotype comes from a man between 65 and 79 years old with active COVID-19. The DNA of the CDR3 is TGTGCCAGCAGCTTGCAAGGGACAGTGAATCAGCCCCAGCATTTT. Encoded protein: CASSLQGTVNQPQHF.